This T cell receptor beta chain emerged from a study of CD8 T cells in Susac syndrome. Deletions cut 4 bases from V and 0 bases from J, with 13 bases between. Germline loops: CDR1 DFQATT, CDR2 SNEGSKA (reference sequence). This CDR3 region has 14 residues. After extraction with the RNeasy kit, roughly 0.5 to 1 ug of the RNA was reverse transcribed using random hexamers. TCRdb re-derived calls from the immunoSEQ multiplex PCR reads in MiXCR, one entry per CDR3 protein. The data contain approximately 120,000 distinct CDR3 sequences, 80% to 95% of them singletons. Sequencing of TCR beta covered CD8+ and CD4+ T cells obtained from blood. TEMRA cells underwent FACS enrichment and CD8+ and CD4+ T cells underwent negative isolation.

Sequencing input: CD4+ T cells from PBMCs. This TCR derives from a human donor in good health. The gene calls are TRBV20-1 and TRBJ2-7; no firm D call. Written as DNA, the CDR3 is TGCAGTGCTACCTCGGGCGCCCGCTCCTACGAGCAGTACTTC. It yields the protein CSATSGARSYEQYF.